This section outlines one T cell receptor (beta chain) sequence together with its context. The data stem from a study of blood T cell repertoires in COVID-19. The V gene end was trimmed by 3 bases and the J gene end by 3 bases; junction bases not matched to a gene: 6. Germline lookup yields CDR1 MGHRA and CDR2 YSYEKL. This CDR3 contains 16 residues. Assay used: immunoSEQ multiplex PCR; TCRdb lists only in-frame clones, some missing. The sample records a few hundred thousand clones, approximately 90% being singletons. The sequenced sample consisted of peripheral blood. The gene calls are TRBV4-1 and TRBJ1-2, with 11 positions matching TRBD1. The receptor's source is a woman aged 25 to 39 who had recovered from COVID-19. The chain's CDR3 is CASSHEWTGGYYGYTF. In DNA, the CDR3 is TGCGCCAGCAGCCATGAGTGGACAGGGGGCTACTATGGCTACACCTTC.